Presented here are 29 T cell receptor beta chains from one specimen sequenced in a study of control samples from healthy donors and cancer patients. Generated by immunoSEQ multiplex PCR, the TCRdb table keeps only in-frame clones and is missing some. The sample lists about 80,000 clones, nearly 90% seen once, with approximately 5.1% in the top ten. The sequenced sample consisted of blood. The receptors were sampled from a woman aged 45-65 years in good health.

This sequence joins TRBV29-1 and TRBJ1-1; 7 bases map to TRBD1. J lost 2 bases, V lost 7 bases, and 4 bases had no gene match. The CDR3 is made up of 12 amino acids. Looked up from germline, CDR1 is SQVTM and CDR2 is ANQGSEA. The CDR3 reads CSARQGNTEAFF. Written as DNA, the CDR3 is TGCAGCGCCCGACAGGGTAACACTGAAGCTTTCTTT.

This rearrangement joins TRBV29-1 to TRBJ1-1, with D maybe TRBD1 (5 bases). Trimming removed 6 bases at V and 3 bases at J, with 20 bases between. The CDR3 loop spans 15 amino acids. Germline V lookup: CDR1 SQVTM, CDR2 ANQGSEA. The CDR3 DNA sequence: TGCAGCGTGGTGGGTTTTCAGGGTGAGGACACTGAAGCTTTCTTT. This sequence encodes CSVVGFQGEDTEAFF.

This sequence joins TRBV4-1 and TRBJ1-1, with TRBD1 matching over 9 bases. From germline, CDR1 is MGHRA and CDR2 YSYEKL. This CDR3 has 17 residues. V dropped 4 bases and J dropped 4; count of bases not matched to a gene: 13. CDR3 sequence (DNA): TGCGCCAGCAGCCGCCGCCCGGGACAGGGAGTGGCCACTGAAGCTTTCTTT. Its translation: CASSRRPGQGVATEAFF.

The chain combines TRBV5-1 with TRBJ1-1; 8 bases agree with TRBD1. The CDR3 totals 13 residues. V lost 4 bases, J lost 6 bases, and 5 bases stayed unmatched. Germline CDR1 reads SGHRS; CDR2 reads YFSETQ. The CDR3, as DNA: TGCGCCAGCAGCCTTGACAGGGGCTCTGAAGCTTTCTTT. Translating gives CASSLDRGSEAFF.

The gene calls are TRBV9 and TRBJ1-1, with D possibly being TRBD1 (5 bases). V was cut by 4 bases and J by 0 bases, with 13 bases left in between. Germline V gene data show CDR1 as SGDLS and CDR2 as YYNGEE. The CDR3 loop spans 15 amino acids. CDR3 DNA: TGTGCCAGCAGCCCTATGGGGGAAATGAACACTGAAGCTTTCTTT. It encodes CASSPMGEMNTEAFF.

The chain has TRBV7-8 and TRBJ2-7; D may be TRBD1 (5 bases). Germline V gene sequence: CDR1 SGHVS, CDR2 FQNEAQ. This CDR3 is built from 13 residues. V was cut by 11 bases and J by 3 bases, with 17 bases left in between. The CDR3 here is CARRTRDLYEQYF. Written as DNA, the CDR3 is TGTGCCCGACGGACCAGGGATCTCTACGAGCAGTACTTC.

This rearrangement joins TRBV9 to TRBJ2-2; 9 nucleotides match TRBD1. Germline V lookup: CDR1 SGDLS, CDR2 YYNGEE. The V segment lost 5 bases and the J segment 7 bases; nucleotides outside the gene matches: 12. CDR3 size: 16 residues. This chain's CDR3 is CASSHIPGQGVGELFF. The CDR3 coding sequence is TGTGCCAGCAGTCATATCCCGGGACAGGGAGTCGGGGAGCTGTTTTTT.

The chain couples TRBV19 to TRBJ2-2; tentative D call: TRBD1 (6 bases). The CDR3 length is 18 residues. Germline V gene lookup returns CDR1 LNHDA and CDR2 SQIVND (reference sequence). The V and J ends lost 3 bases and 0 bases respectively, with 17 bases between them. This chain's CDR3 is CASSIDNRVNANTGELFF. The CDR3 DNA reads TGTGCCAGTAGTATCGACAACAGGGTAAACGCGAACACCGGGGAGCTGTTTTTT.

Points on this clone: One end of the junction fails to match germline, which may point to a read error. The rearrangement links TRBV5-1 to TRBJ2-3; TRBD1 aligns across 7 bases. CDR1 is SGHRS, CDR2 YFSETQ, per germline. This CDR3 is 14 amino acids long. The CDR3, as DNA: TGCGCCAGCCGCTTTGGGACAGCCACAGATACGCAGTATTTT. Its protein product is CASRFGTATDTQYF. Variable domain in full (rest from reference TRBV5-1 and TRBJ2-3): KAGVTQTPRYLIKTRGQQVTLSCSPISGHRSVSWYQQTPGQGLQFLFEYFSETQRNKGNFPGRFSGRQFSNSRSEMNVSTLELGDSALYLCASRFGTATDTQYFGPGTRLTVL.

The rearrangement joins TRBV7-9 to TRBJ1-2; tentative D call: TRBD1 (5 bases). CDR1 SEHNR and CDR2 FQNEAQ come from the germline V gene (reference sequence). Trimming stripped 5 bases from V and 0 bases from J, with 16 bases between. The CDR3 is made up of 16 amino acids. As DNA, the CDR3 is TGTGCCAGCAGCGCCAGGACCGGGGGAGCTAACTATGGCTACACCTTC. It is translated as CASSARTGGANYGYTF.

The chain uses TRBV7-9 and TRBJ1-4; unclear D gene. V was cut by 0 bases and J by 7 bases, with 15 bases left in between. Germline lookup yields CDR1 SEHNR and CDR2 FQNEAQ (reference sequence). The CDR3 contains 16 residues. The CDR3 region has the DNA TGTGCCAGCAGCTTAGCGGTCGGAAGAACTCCTGAAAAACTGTTTTTT. It encodes CASSLAVGRTPEKLFF.

The V call is TRBV6-5, the J call TRBJ2-7; 8 nucleotides line up with TRBD1. The CDR3 covers 14 residues. V was pared by 4 bases and J by 3 bases, with 5 bases of the junction left unmatched. Germline lookup yields CDR1 MNHEY and CDR2 SVGAGI. This CDR3 reads CASSSTTGDYEQYF. CDR3 in DNA: TGTGCCAGCAGTTCTACGACAGGGGACTACGAGCAGTACTTC.

The chain recombines TRBV11-2 with TRBJ2-3; D uncertain. The length of the CDR3 is 11 residues. V dropped 4 bases and J dropped 5 bases, with 4 bases sitting between them. Per germline, CDR1 SGHAT and CDR2 FQNNGV. In DNA, the CDR3 is TGTGCCAGCAGCTCCCGAGATACGCAGTATTTT. As protein: CASSSRDTQYF.

This chain joins TRBV19 and TRBJ1-1, with D perhaps matching TRBD1 (5 bases). The CDR3 covers 14 residues. Germline assignment: CDR1 LNHDA and CDR2 SQIVND (reference sequence). V was pared by 7 bases and J by 0 bases, with 12 bases between. CDR3 protein: CASTIGQMNTEAFF. The CDR3 bases are TGTGCCAGTACCATAGGACAAATGAACACTGAAGCTTTCTTT.

This chain uses TRBV18 with TRBJ2-3; D uncertain. This CDR3 is 14 amino acids long. V lost 5 bases and J 3 bases, leaving 12 bases between the germline ends. Germline V gene data show CDR1 as KGHSH and CDR2 as LQKENI. CDR3 bases: TGTGCCAGCTCATACGTGGAGAGGACAGATACGCAGTATTTT. Amino acid sequence: CASSYVERTDTQYF. Full variable domain (outside the CDR3, taken from reference TRBV18 and TRBJ2-3): NAGVMQNPRHLVRRRGQEARLRCSPMKGHSHVYWYRQLPEEGLKFMVYLQKENIIDESGMPKERFSAEFPKEGPSILRIQQVVRGDSAAYFCASSYVERTDTQYFGPGTRLTVL.

The chain links TRBV9 to TRBJ2-7, with D perhaps matching TRBD1 (6 bases). The CDR3 is 14 residues long. Germline V gene data show CDR1 as SGDLS and CDR2 as YYNGEE. V was clipped by 3 bases and J by 5 bases, with 15 bases between them. The DNA for the CDR3 is TGTGCCAGCAGCGCGGACAGCCTAATGGACGAGCAGTACTTC. It encodes CASSADSLMDEQYF. Variable domain in full (rest from reference TRBV9 and TRBJ2-7): DSGVTQTPKHLITATGQRVTLRCSPRSGDLSVYWYQQSLDQGLQFLIQYYNGEERAKGNILERFSAQQFPDLHSELNLSSLELGDSALYFCASSADSLMDEQYFGPGTRLTVT.

The gene calls are TRBV6-5 and TRBJ1-6; no definite D call. Trimming removed 7 bases from V and 7 bases from J, with 11 bases in between. The germline V gene has CDR1 MNHEY and CDR2 SVGAGI. The CDR3 loop spans 13 amino acids. Written as DNA, the CDR3 is TGTGCCAGCATTAGAGGGTTGAATTCACCCCTCCACTTT. Translation: CASIRGLNSPLHF.

This clone has a single count. The rearrangement links TRBV7-2 to TRBJ2-2, with 10 bases lining up with TRBD2. J gave up 7 bases and V 5 bases, and 7 bases lay outside the gene matches. CDR3 length equals 15 residues. CDR1 and CDR2 (germline): SGHTA, FQGNSA. The CDR3 nucleotides are TGTGCCAGCAGCATGAGCGGGGGGGTGGACGGGGAGCTGTTTTTT. It encodes CASSMSGGVDGELFF.

The CDR3 DNA is TGTGCCAGTCTTCTTGGGAGTCCCCTGAACACTGAAGCTTTCTTT. This codes for CASLLGSPLNTEAFF. The rearrangement uses TRBV19 and TRBJ1-1; no firm D call. The CDR3 totals 15 residues. Trimming cost V 8 bases and J 0 bases, with 16 bases left between them. Germline V gives CDR1 LNHDA, CDR2 SQIVND (reference sequence).

This sequence joins TRBV3-1 (or the pseudogene TRBV3-2) and TRBJ2-3; D is unresolved. The CDR3 covers 12 residues. V was pared by 0 bases and J by 6 bases, with 4 bases between. Germline V gene data show CDR1 as LGHDT and CDR2 as YNNKEL (reference sequence). This chain's CDR3 is CASSQDPDTQYF. CDR3 bases: TGTGCCAGCAGCCAAGATCCCGATACGCAGTATTTT.

The rearrangement joins TRBV14 to TRBJ1-2; D is undetermined. V was clipped by 4 bases and J by 1 base, with 7 bases between them. The CDR3 contains 13 residues. CDR1 SGHDN and CDR2 FVKESK come from the germline V gene. In nucleotides, the CDR3 is TGTGCCAGCAGCCGCCAATTTAACTATGGCTACACCTTC. Protein sequence: CASSRQFNYGYTF.

The CDR3: CASSLGRTYEQYF. CDR3 in DNA: TGTGCCAGCAGCTTAGGTAGGACTTATGAGCAGTACTTC. This chain joins TRBV7-6 and TRBJ2-7; D is perhaps TRBD2 (5 bases). The CDR3 totals 13 residues. V was shortened by 1 base and J by 7 bases, with 11 bases between the two germline ends. The V gene's germline CDR1 is SGHVS and CDR2 FNYEAQ.

The chain joins TRBV6-5 to TRBJ2-3, with D hard to call. The V gene lost 5 bases and the J gene lost 1 base, with 10 bases spanning the gap. In germline, CDR1 is MNHEY, CDR2 SVGAGI. The CDR3 totals 14 residues. The CDR3 here is CASSPTGRTDTQYF. For the CDR3, the DNA is TGTGCCAGCAGTCCGACGGGCCGCACAGATACGCAGTATTTT.

The J gene is TRBJ1-6, the V gene TRBV2, with a tentative D call TRBD1 (5 bases). Germline V gives CDR1 SNHLY, CDR2 FYNNEI. Trimming removed 4 bases from V and 10 bases from J, with 11 bases in between. The CDR3 is 13 residues long. The CDR3 coding sequence is TGTGCCAGCAGTGCTTCACAGGTCTCACCCCTCCACTTT. As protein: CASSASQVSPLHF.

Written as DNA, the CDR3 is TGTGCCAGTAGTTCATACGGGACTAGCGGGAGCACAGATACGCAGTATTTT. It codes for CASSSYGTSGSTDTQYF. This rearrangement joins TRBV19 to TRBJ2-3, with 12 bases lining up with TRBD2. The CDR3 loop spans 17 amino acids. CDR1 and CDR2 from the germline V gene are LNHDA and SQIVND (reference sequence). The ends lost 5 bases at V and 0 bases at J; junction bases unmatched: 6.

The chain combines TRBV7-2 with TRBJ1-5; unclear D gene. The CDR3 sequence is 18 residues long. In germline, CDR1 is SGHTA, CDR2 FQGNSA. V was clipped by 5 bases and J by 0 bases, with 20 bases between them. CDR3 residues: CASSKSIGLQVSNQPQHF. DNA for the CDR3: TGTGCCAGCAGCAAAAGCATAGGACTCCAAGTTAGCAATCAGCCCCAGCATTTT.

The rearrangement links TRBV20-1 to TRBJ2-1; 8 bases fit TRBD2. The V and J ends lost 3 bases and 6 bases, in that order; junction bases with no gene match: 7. Germline V gene lookup returns CDR1 DFQATT and CDR2 SNEGSKA (reference sequence). There are 14 residues in the CDR3. CDR3 residues: CSASGVAGSNEQFF. CDR3 coding DNA: TGCAGTGCTAGTGGGGTAGCGGGGAGCAATGAGCAGTTCTTC.

The V and J genes are TRBV5-1 and TRBJ1-2; D gene unclear. The CDR3 runs to 14 residues. Between the trimmed V and J ends, which lost 4 bases and 4 bases, there was a span of 14 bases. CDR1 is SGHRS and CDR2 is YFSETQ in the germline V gene. The CDR3 spells CASSPSTDLYGYTF. CDR3 sequence (DNA): TGCGCCAGCAGCCCTTCGACGGACCTCTATGGCTACACCTTC. Together with reference TRBV5-1 and TRBJ1-2, the CDR3 gives the full variable domain: KAGVTQTPRYLIKTRGQQVTLSCSPISGHRSVSWYQQTPGQGLQFLFEYFSETQRNKGNFPGRFSGRQFSNSRSEMNVSTLELGDSALYLCASSPSTDLYGYTFGSGTRLTVV.

This clone was counted only a few times. V gene TRBV6-5 combines with J gene TRBJ2-4; unclear D gene. V was clipped by 9 bases and J by 6 bases, with 18 bases between them. This CDR3 is built from 14 residues. Germline loops: CDR1 MNHEY, CDR2 SVGAGI. This CDR3 is CASKTPGSANIQYF. CDR3 DNA sequence: TGTGCCAGTAAAACCCCCGGTTCTGCAAACATTCAGTACTTC.